The rows below give T cell receptor beta chains drawn from one sample of a study of spatial heterogeneity in lung cancer. MiXCR, applied by TCRdb to the 5' RACE reads, yields one record per CDR3 protein. The sample records some 21,000 distinct CDR3 sequences, under 4% being singletons. Source: PBMCs, taken at surgery. The receptors here all came from a female donor with early-stage non-small cell lung cancer. Both conserved end residues are part of each CDR3. The order of the fields is D gene, J gene, V gene, clone size, CDR3 DNA, CDR3 protein. D genes are given only for firm matches. Only part of the rows carry a size: once, few, many, or a class if the clone is expanded.

d_gene: -
j_gene: TRBJ2-2
v_gene: TRBV12-3/TRBV12-4
abundance: many
CDR3nt: TGTGCCAGCACCCACGGACGTTGGGGGGCCGGGGAGCTGTTTTTT
CDR3aa: CASTHGRWGAGELFF

d_gene: -
j_gene: TRBJ2-5
v_gene: TRBV2
abundance: many
CDR3nt: TGTGCCAGCAGTGAAGGATACGCCGCCGAAGAGACCCAGTACTTC
CDR3aa: CASSEGYAAEETQYF

d_gene: TRBD1
j_gene: TRBJ2-6
v_gene: TRBV6-5
abundance: many
CDR3nt: TGTGCCAGCAGAGCACAGGGGGCTGGGGCCAACGTCCTGACTTTC
CDR3aa: CASRAQGAGANVLTF

d_gene: -
j_gene: TRBJ2-1
v_gene: TRBV5-5
abundance: many
CDR3nt: TGTGCCAGCAGCTCTCAGTACAATGAGCAGTTCTTC
CDR3aa: CASSSQYNEQFF

d_gene: -
j_gene: TRBJ2-3
v_gene: TRBV7-9
abundance: many
CDR3nt: TGTGCCAGCAGCTTAGCGATAACAGATACGCAGTATTTT
CDR3aa: CASSLAITDTQYF

d_gene: -
j_gene: TRBJ2-3
v_gene: TRBV7-9
abundance: many
CDR3nt: TGTGCCAGCAGCTTAGACGGCGGAGCGACCACAGATACGCAGTATTTT
CDR3aa: CASSLDGGATTDTQYF

d_gene: TRBD1
j_gene: TRBJ1-2
v_gene: TRBV5-1
abundance: few
CDR3nt: TGCGCCAGCAGCTTGGCCTCGACAGGGCTAATCTATGGCTACACCTTC
CDR3aa: CASSLASTGLIYGYTF

d_gene: -
j_gene: TRBJ2-1
v_gene: TRBV4-1
abundance: -
CDR3nt: TGCACCAGCAGCCAACGAAGCGGGCCTGCTTACAATGAGCAGTTCTTC
CDR3aa: CTSSQRSGPAYNEQFF

d_gene: -
j_gene: TRBJ2-5
v_gene: TRBV28
abundance: many
CDR3nt: TGTGCCAGCAGTTTCGGGATTCAAGAGACCCAGTACTTC
CDR3aa: CASSFGIQETQYF

d_gene: TRBD1
j_gene: TRBJ1-2
v_gene: TRBV18
abundance: few
CDR3nt: TGTGCCAGCTCACCCCGACAGGGGGGGAACTATGGCTACACCTTC
CDR3aa: CASSPRQGGNYGYTF

d_gene: -
j_gene: TRBJ2-3
v_gene: TRBV24-1
abundance: few
CDR3nt: TGTGCCACCAGTGATTTTGGGTCAGCTAGCACAGATACGCAGTATTTT
CDR3aa: CATSDFGSASTDTQYF

d_gene: TRBD1
j_gene: TRBJ1-1
v_gene: TRBV20-1
abundance: many
CDR3nt: TGCAGTGCTAGAAGGACAGGGCGGCGGACTGAAGCTTTCTTT
CDR3aa: CSARRTGRRTEAFF

d_gene: -
j_gene: TRBJ1-2
v_gene: TRBV3-1
abundance: many
CDR3nt: TGTGCCAGCACCCTGGGGGGAGGTGATTATGGCTACACCTTC
CDR3aa: CASTLGGGDYGYTF

d_gene: TRBD1
j_gene: TRBJ2-7
v_gene: TRBV5-1
abundance: many
CDR3nt: TGCGCCAGCAGCTTGGGGGGGACAGCCAACTCCTACGAGCAGTACTTC
CDR3aa: CASSLGGTANSYEQYF

d_gene: -
j_gene: TRBJ2-3
v_gene: TRBV20-1
abundance: few
CDR3nt: TGCAGTGCTATCCCCAGGGGGGGGCGCGGACGGGACACAGATACGCAGTATTTT
CDR3aa: CSAIPRGGRGRDTDTQYF

d_gene: -
j_gene: TRBJ2-3
v_gene: TRBV10-1
abundance: many
CDR3nt: TGCGCCAGCAGCTTACAGGGAGGAGATACGCAGTATTTT
CDR3aa: CASSLQGGDTQYF

d_gene: -
j_gene: TRBJ2-7
v_gene: TRBV9
abundance: many
CDR3nt: TGTGCCAGCAGCGTAGTGGGCGGGCCAGGCTACGAGCAGTACTTC
CDR3aa: CASSVVGGPGYEQYF

d_gene: -
j_gene: TRBJ1-1
v_gene: TRBV5-1
abundance: many
CDR3nt: TGCGCCAGCCGCTGGGACGGGAACACTGAAGCTTTCTTT
CDR3aa: CASRWDGNTEAFF

d_gene: -
j_gene: TRBJ1-3
v_gene: TRBV28
abundance: -
CDR3nt: TGTGCCAGCAGTATGGGGGGACGGATAGGAAACACCATATATTTT
CDR3aa: CASSMGGRIGNTIYF

d_gene: TRBD2
j_gene: TRBJ2-2
v_gene: TRBV20-1
abundance: many
CDR3nt: TGCAGTGCTAGAGATCGGGCTAGCGGGGATACCGGGGAGCTGTTTTTT
CDR3aa: CSARDRASGDTGELFF

d_gene: -
j_gene: TRBJ2-3
v_gene: TRBV9
abundance: few
CDR3nt: TGTGCCAGCAGCGTAGCGCCCACCCGACCGACAGATACGCAGTATTTT
CDR3aa: CASSVAPTRPTDTQYF

d_gene: -
j_gene: TRBJ2-3
v_gene: TRBV7-9
abundance: few
CDR3nt: TGTGCCAGCAGCTTAGTCTCACTATATACGACGGCAGATACGCAGTATTTT
CDR3aa: CASSLVSLYTTADTQYF

d_gene: -
j_gene: TRBJ2-1
v_gene: TRBV5-1
abundance: many
CDR3nt: TGCGCCAGCAGCGGGGGGCCGGGAAAATCCTACAATGAGCAGTTCTTC
CDR3aa: CASSGGPGKSYNEQFF

d_gene: -
j_gene: TRBJ2-7
v_gene: TRBV4-2
abundance: many
CDR3nt: TGTGCCAGCAGCCAAGGGGGTTGGGGCGACGAGCAGTACTTC
CDR3aa: CASSQGGWGDEQYF

d_gene: TRBD2
j_gene: TRBJ2-3
v_gene: TRBV9
abundance: many
CDR3nt: TGTGCCAGCAGCCCCCTAGCGGGAGCGACAGATACGCAGTATTTT
CDR3aa: CASSPLAGATDTQYF

d_gene: -
j_gene: TRBJ2-3
v_gene: TRBV24-1
abundance: -
CDR3nt: TGTGCCACCAGTGATTTGAACGGGGGAGATACGCAGTATTTT
CDR3aa: CATSDLNGGDTQYF

d_gene: -
j_gene: TRBJ1-1
v_gene: TRBV28
abundance: few
CDR3nt: TGTGCCAGCAGTTTACGTACTGAAGCTTTCTTT
CDR3aa: CASSLRTEAFF

d_gene: -
j_gene: TRBJ2-5
v_gene: TRBV9
abundance: many
CDR3nt: TGTGCCAGCAGCCCTAGTCAAGGGTGGGAGACCCAGTACTTC
CDR3aa: CASSPSQGWETQYF

d_gene: -
j_gene: TRBJ2-7
v_gene: TRBV20-1
abundance: many
CDR3nt: TGCAGTGCCCCGGACGGAGCAGAGCCGTCCTACGAGCAGTACTTC
CDR3aa: CSAPDGAEPSYEQYF

d_gene: -
j_gene: TRBJ1-5
v_gene: TRBV4-1
abundance: -
CDR3nt: TGCGCCAGCAGCCAAGTTCCAGAGCCGAGCAATCAGCCCCAGCATTTT
CDR3aa: CASSQVPEPSNQPQHF

d_gene: TRBD1
j_gene: TRBJ2-7
v_gene: TRBV6-1
abundance: few
CDR3nt: TGTGCCAGCCGTCGCGGGACAGGGGGATACGAGCAGTACTTC
CDR3aa: CASRRGTGGYEQYF

d_gene: -
j_gene: TRBJ1-5
v_gene: TRBV3-1
abundance: many
CDR3nt: TGTGCCAGCAGTTACGGGAATAGCAATCAGCCCCAGCATTTT
CDR3aa: CASSYGNSNQPQHF

d_gene: -
j_gene: TRBJ2-7
v_gene: TRBV5-1
abundance: many
CDR3nt: TGCGCCAGCAGCCAGGACCCAGGGGCCGGCGGGTGGGAGCAGTACTTC
CDR3aa: CASSQDPGAGGWEQYF

d_gene: -
j_gene: TRBJ2-1
v_gene: TRBV28
abundance: many
CDR3nt: TGTGCCAGCAGTCCCTTTTCCCCAGCTTACAATGAGCAGTTCTTC
CDR3aa: CASSPFSPAYNEQFF

d_gene: -
j_gene: TRBJ2-1
v_gene: TRBV4-2
abundance: many
CDR3nt: TGTGCCAGCAGCCAAGATCCAAGTGGGCAGTTCTTC
CDR3aa: CASSQDPSGQFF

d_gene: TRBD2
j_gene: TRBJ2-1
v_gene: TRBV13
abundance: many
CDR3nt: TGTGCCAGCAGCTTAGGAGCGGGAGGGCTCAGGCAGTTCTTC
CDR3aa: CASSLGAGGLRQFF

d_gene: -
j_gene: TRBJ1-1
v_gene: TRBV20-1
abundance: many
CDR3nt: TGCAGTGCTAAAAACCCGGGGATGAACACTGAAGCTTTCTTT
CDR3aa: CSAKNPGMNTEAFF

d_gene: -
j_gene: TRBJ2-5
v_gene: TRBV18
abundance: many
CDR3nt: TGTGCCAGCTCACCAGCGGGTGAGACCCAGTACTTC
CDR3aa: CASSPAGETQYF

d_gene: TRBD2
j_gene: TRBJ2-7
v_gene: TRBV7-9
abundance: many
CDR3nt: TGTGCCAGCAGCTTAGGGACTAGCGGGGGCGAATTTTCCTACGAGCAGTACTTC
CDR3aa: CASSLGTSGGEFSYEQYF

d_gene: -
j_gene: TRBJ2-2
v_gene: TRBV5-4
abundance: many
CDR3nt: TGTGCCAGCAGCCCCGGTGGGGGGGCGTCGAACACCGGGGAGCTGTTTTTT
CDR3aa: CASSPGGGASNTGELFF